Listed below are T cell receptor beta chains from one sample, sequenced in a study of human T cells and chemical hapten exposure. MiXCR was run by TCRdb on the RACE reads, yielding one entry per CDR3 protein. The sample carries around 380,000 distinct CDR3 sequences, around 4.8% recorded once. The sequencing used whole blood, collected in connection with sensitization to the hapten diphenylcyclopropenone (DPC). All receptors come from a woman in her forties or fifties with alopecia areata. Some clones in this sample may be carry-over from other donors' samples. The CDR3 runs from the conserved cysteine through the conserved F or W.

TRBV6-5	TRBJ2-1	CASSLLAGSISYNEQFF
TRBV2	TRBJ2-1	CASSDGDLPYNEQFF
TRBV6-2/TRBV6-3	TRBJ1-1	CASSWGDGTEAFF
TRBV13	TRBJ1-4	CASSFYQGTNEKLFF
TRBV13	TRBJ2-7	CASSPWLPGLSYEQYF
TRBV12-3/TRBV12-4	TRBJ1-5	CASSFRWGQPQHF
TRBV4-3	TRBJ2-1	CASSQDNPAGVNNEQFF
TRBV6-1	TRBJ1-3	CAASWPGNTIYF
TRBV7-9	TRBJ1-5	CASSLGGGESPQHF
TRBV4-2	TRBJ1-6	CASSHPPLATDNSPLHF
TRBV7-6	TRBJ2-3	CASSLGLAGTDTQYF
TRBV6-5	TRBJ2-1	CASSYSLGRRSYNEQFF
TRBV3-1	TRBJ1-2	CASSQRGQGAGYTF
TRBV6-2/TRBV6-3	TRBJ2-2	CASSYSRGANTGELFF
TRBV6-2/TRBV6-3	TRBJ1-1	CASSYPLGGGTEAFF
TRBV21-1	TRBJ1-6	CASSLGGGDNSPLHF
TRBV28	TRBJ1-3	CASSFGTSGNTIYF
TRBV7-2	TRBJ2-3	CASSSKEVHF
TRBV2	TRBJ2-3	CASRDGGGTQYF
TRBV9	TRBJ2-1	CASSPISAGAINEQFF
TRBV20-1	TRBJ2-3	CSARDTSRHTQYF
TRBV11-3	TRBJ2-1	CASSPGLAGGGSYNGQFF
TRBV10-3	TRBJ2-7	CAIKGSTGLEQYF
TRBV29-1	TRBJ1-2	CSVSGRANYGYTF
TRBV20-1	TRBJ1-6	CSARVGGSYNSPLHF
TRBV12-3/TRBV12-4	TRBJ2-7	CASSFSLLANHEQYF
TRBV6-2/TRBV6-3	TRBJ1-2	CASSYGEGYGYTF
TRBV6-2/TRBV6-3	TRBJ2-6	CASSQSLTGAGANVLTF
TRBV24-1	TRBJ2-3	CATSEQGDRTDTQYF
TRBV5-6	TRBJ1-5	CASSLGGMSNQPQHF
TRBV12-3/TRBV12-4	TRBJ1-5	CASSAQRRGSNQPQHF
TRBV20-1	TRBJ2-7	CSALGYEQYF
TRBV12-5	TRBJ1-1	CASGPQANTEAFF
TRBV29-1	TRBJ2-7	CSVEVGVTYEQYF
TRBV6-5	TRBJ2-1	CASSYSGGPYNEQFF
TRBV7-8	TRBJ1-5	CASSSSRGHAFSNQPQHF
TRBV2	TRBJ1-1	CASSEEGILNTEAFF
TRBV12-3/TRBV12-4	TRBJ1-2	CASSPQGGGTF
TRBV6-5	TRBJ1-1	CASKGVAEAFF
TRBV11-2	TRBJ2-1	CASSFVSREQFF
TRBV6-2/TRBV6-3	TRBJ1-5	CASRDEQGNQPQHF
TRBV27	TRBJ1-1	CASSYAPNTEAFF
TRBV4-3	TRBJ2-7	CASSQESLAGSSYEQYF
TRBV20-1	TRBJ1-6	CSARGTGEGRRSPLHF
TRBV11-2	TRBJ1-5	CASSFSGTGNQPQHF
TRBV6-5	TRBJ1-4	CASLDRVGEKLFF
TRBV29-1	TRBJ2-2	CSVKGQVGGTGELFF
TRBV25-1	TRBJ1-2	CASSDSEAYGYTF
TRBV12-3/TRBV12-4	TRBJ1-6	CASSFGTVNSPLHF
TRBV24-1	TRBJ2-3	CATSDPPSDTQYF
TRBV18	TRBJ2-3	CASSPPIVAGGPVLTDTQYF
TRBV6-5	TRBJ1-1	CASSYMRNTDAFF
TRBV11-2	TRBJ2-2	CASSLGTLYTGELFF
TRBV11-2	TRBJ2-1	CASMRAGYGIYNEQFF
TRBV4-3	TRBJ2-7	CASSRVRGSYEQYF
TRBV5-1	TRBJ2-7	CASSLAGTSTHEQYF
TRBV29-1	TRBJ2-7	CSVTTGTPHYEQYF
TRBV7-2	TRBJ2-4	CASSATMDRKIQYF